This T cell receptor beta chain is from a study of cytomegalovirus exposure and HLA in healthy donors. Study-level points and caveats: Donors belonging to an Asian-associated ancestry cluster reportedly showed fewer N-insertions in productive TCRs than the approximately 690-donor mean, according to what a later analysis found.

Comments on this clone: The antigen remains unidentified.

PCR was performed using 60 Vbeta and 13 Jbeta primers. The data were produced by immunoSEQ multiplex PCR, yet TCRdb's version contains in-frame clones alone and is incomplete. The data contain 100,000 or so clones, 65% to 75% of them singletons. Material: PBMCs. The TCR originated in a man between 25 and 39 years old in good health and CMV-seronegative.

In DNA form, the CDR3 reads TGTGCCAGCAGGGCTCTAGCGGGAGTAGCTTACAATGAGCAGTTCTTC. Its protein is CASRALAGVAYNEQFF. The chain uses TRBV7-2 and TRBJ2-1, with 10 bases matching TRBD2. CDR1 and CDR2 from the germline V gene are SGHTA and FQGNSA. V dropped 6 bases and J dropped 4; count of bases not matched to a gene: 9. CDR3 length equals 16 residues.